Given below is one T cell receptor (beta chain) in context. The CDR3 covers 13 residues. Trimming took off 3 bases at V and 6 bases at J, with 12 bases between the two ends. CDR1 and CDR2 from the germline V gene are SGHRS and YFSETQ. The record originates from a study of shared clonotypes between healthy human individuals. TCRdb's table, derived via immunoSEQ multiplex PCR, lists solely in-frame clones and lacks some. The table records about 2.3 million clones, under 95% of them present only once. Sequenced input: naive CD4+ T cells from PBMCs. Subset indicated: CD45RA+ positively selected. The chain couples TRBV5-1 to TRBJ1-2; possibly TRBD1 for D (5 bases). The TCR sequence derives from a man aged 18 to 30 in good health. Some clones in this sample may be carry-over from other donors' samples. The CDR3 here is CASSSLLGDGYTF. The CDR3 nucleotides read TGCGCCAGCAGCTCGCTTTTGGGGGATGGCTACACCTTC.